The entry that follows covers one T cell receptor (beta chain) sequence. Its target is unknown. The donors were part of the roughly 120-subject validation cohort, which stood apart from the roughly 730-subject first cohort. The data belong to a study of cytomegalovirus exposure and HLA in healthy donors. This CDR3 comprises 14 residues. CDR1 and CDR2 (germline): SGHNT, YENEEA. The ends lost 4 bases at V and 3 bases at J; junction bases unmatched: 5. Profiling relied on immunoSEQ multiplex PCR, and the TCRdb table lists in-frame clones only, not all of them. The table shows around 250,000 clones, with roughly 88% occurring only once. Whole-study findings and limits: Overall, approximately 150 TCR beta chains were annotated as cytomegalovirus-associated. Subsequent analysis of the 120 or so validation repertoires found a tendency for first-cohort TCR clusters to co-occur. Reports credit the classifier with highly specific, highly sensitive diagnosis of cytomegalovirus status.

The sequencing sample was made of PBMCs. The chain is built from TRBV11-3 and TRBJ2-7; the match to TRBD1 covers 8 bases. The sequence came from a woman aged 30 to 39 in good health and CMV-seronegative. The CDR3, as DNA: TGTGCCAGCAGCTACCCCGGGACAGGCTACGAGCAGTACTTC. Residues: CASSYPGTGYEQYF.